This T cell receptor (beta chain) was documented in a study of blood T cells in healthy people across ages. Combining a sample-barcoded 5' primer with a J-beta primer mix, a second PCR ran for about 7 to 11 cycles. Every molecule of cDNA carried a tag from a template-switch adaptor with 12 random nucleotides. TCRdb re-derived calls from the 5' RACE reads in MiXCR, one entry per CDR3 protein. The data show about a million distinct CDR3 sequences, about 51% seen once. Study results and limitations: Nothing was known about donor CMV status, and this possibly confounded expanded clonotype changes. Because sorting was not performed, PBMCs prevented conclusive naive versus antigen-experienced comparison.

As concerns this clonotype: The antigen remains unidentified.

The CDR3 runs 13 residues. CDR1 LNHNV and CDR2 YYDKDF come from the germline V gene (reference sequence). Trimming stripped 5 bases from V and 5 bases from J, with 9 bases between. Sequenced: blood. The TCR sequence derives from an older woman in good health. V and J are TRBV15 and TRBJ2-2; perhaps TRBD2 as D (5 bases). The CDR3 nucleotides read TGTGCCACCAGCCTAGGAGGTACCGGGGAGCTGTTTTTT. This sequence encodes CATSLGGTGELFF.